A selection of T cell receptor beta chains follows, all from one sample in a study of blood T cell repertoires in COVID-19. Assay: immunoSEQ multiplex PCR; the TCRdb copy retains only in-frame clones and omits some. The sample includes fewer than 300,000 clones, approximately 87% of them seen just once. The material sequenced was peripheral blood. The source is a woman in her forties or fifties with acute or convalescent COVID-19. CDR3s include the opening cysteine and the closing phenylalanine or tryptophan. The D gene is left open where the match is weak. Rows give clone size only sometimes, using once, few, many, or a class for an expanded clone.

.,TRBV25-1,TRBJ2-5,TRBD1,CASSELRQGARRETQYF,TGTGCCAGCAGTGAATTGAGGCAGGGGGCACGAAGAGAGACCCAGTACTTC
.,TRBV18,TRBJ2-3,.,CASSPGLQARTDTQYF,TGTGCCAGCTCACCAGGGTTACAGGCCAGAACAGATACGCAGTATTTT
once,TRBV14,TRBJ2-1,TRBD2,CASSHLAGVGNEQFF,TGTGCCAGCAGCCATCTCGCGGGAGTCGGGAATGAGCAGTTCTTC
.,TRBV7-2,TRBJ2-1,.,CASSLRFSDPDEQFF,TGTGCCAGCAGCTTACGGTTTAGCGACCCCGATGAGCAGTTCTTC
few,TRBV2,TRBJ1-4,TRBD1,CASSQGTGFNEKLFF,TGTGCCAGCAGTCAAGGGACAGGCTTCAATGAAAAACTGTTTTTT
.,TRBV7-2,TRBJ1-5,.,CASSLILQPNQPQHF,TGTGCCAGCAGCTTAATCCTACAGCCTAATCAGCCCCAGCATTTT
.,TRBV6-6,TRBJ1-2,TRBD1,CASSLITGQVNYGYTF,TGTGCCAGCAGTTTGATCACGGGACAGGTCAACTATGGCTACACCTTC
.,TRBV5-1,TRBJ1-1,.,CASSLQGQLMNTEAFF,TGCGCCAGCAGCTTACAAGGACAGCTCATGAACACTGAAGCTTTCTTT
.,TRBV4-3,TRBJ2-7,.,CASSQDYRRLGEQYF,TGCGCCAGCAGCCAAGACTATCGACGACTGGGCGAGCAGTACTTC
.,TRBV27,TRBJ2-7,TRBD1,CASSTATGAIYEQYF,TGTGCCAGCAGTACCGCGACAGGGGCTATATACGAGCAGTACTTC
once,TRBV28,TRBJ1-2,TRBD1,CASSRTGGVYGYTF,TGTGCCAGCAGTCGGACAGGGGGCGTCTATGGCTACACCTTC
.,TRBV10-3,TRBJ2-3,.,CAIDSGFTDTQYF,TGTGCCATCGATAGCGGATTCACAGATACGCAGTATTTT
.,TRBV7-2,TRBJ2-7,.,CASSFRYEQYF,TGTGCCAGCAGCTTTAGATACGAGCAGTACTTC
once,TRBV19,TRBJ1-4,TRBD1,CASSKTGGTNEKLFF,TGTGCCAGTAGTAAAACAGGGGGCACTAATGAAAAACTGTTTTTT